These 7 T cell receptor beta chains were sequenced from one sample in a study of cytomegalovirus exposure and HLA in healthy donors. Assay used: immunoSEQ multiplex PCR; TCRdb lists only in-frame clones, some missing. The sample shows roughly 200,000 clones, about 81% of them seen only once. Source material: PBMCs. These receptors all stem from a woman aged 25 to 45 in good health and CMV-seronegative.

The rearrangement links TRBV5-1 to TRBJ1-4, with 9 bases fitting TRBD1. V lost 0 bases and J lost 3; bases outside the gene matches: 9. The CDR3 covers 18 residues. From germline, CDR1 is SGHRS and CDR2 YFSETQ. The CDR3 DNA is TGCGCCAGCAGCTTGGCCGACAGGGGGTTATCTTCTAATGAAAAACTGTTTTTT. Translated: CASSLADRGLSSNEKLFF.

J is TRBJ1-2 and V is TRBV6-1; 10 nucleotides line up with TRBD1. Germline CDR1 is MNHNS and CDR2 is SASEGT. The CDR3 extends over 14 amino acids. V lost 6 bases, J lost 5 bases, and 6 bases stayed unmatched. CDR3 in DNA: TGTGCCAGCAGGCCGGGACAGGGGAATTATGGCTACACCTTC. Protein: CASRPGQGNYGYTF.

V usage is TRBV7-9 and J usage is TRBJ1-3; the D gene is possibly TRBD1 (6 bases). The V gene lost 1 base and the J gene lost 0 bases, with 13 bases spanning the gap. The CDR3 contains 17 residues. Germline CDR1 is SEHNR and CDR2 is FQNEAQ (reference sequence). This chain's CDR3 is CASSLETGEFSGNTIYF. CDR3 DNA: TGTGCCAGCAGCTTAGAGACAGGCGAATTCTCTGGAAACACCATATATTTT.

This chain joins TRBV19 and TRBJ1-3; D uncertain. The germline V gene has CDR1 LNHDA and CDR2 SQIVND (reference sequence). The CDR3 is 16 amino acids. Trimming shortened V by 3 bases and J by 0 bases, and 12 bases separated the two germline ends. CDR3 residues: CASSIGEGSSGNTIYF. The CDR3 DNA reads as TGTGCCAGTAGTATCGGTGAGGGAAGCTCTGGAAACACCATATATTTT. The full variable domain, in which reference TRBV19 and TRBJ1-3 provide the parts outside the CDR3, is DGGITQSPKYLFRKEGQNVTLSCEQNLNHDAMYWYRQDPGQGLRLIYYSQIVNDFQKGDIAEGYSVSREKKESFPLTVTSAQKNPTAFYLCASSIGEGSSGNTIYFGEGSWLTVV.

Remarks on this clone: The identical CDR3 is also encoded by other nucleotide sequences in the sample. This rearrangement joins TRBV30 to TRBJ2-3; maybe TRBD1 (6 bases). V was shortened by 1 base and J by 3 bases, with 14 bases between the two germline ends. This CDR3 is built from 15 residues. Germline V gives CDR1 GTSNPN, CDR2 SVGIG (reference sequence). For the CDR3, the DNA is TGTGCCTGGAGTGGCCAGGGGAGTAGGACAGATACGCAGTATTTT. This gives the protein CAWSGQGSRTDTQYF.

The V and J genes are TRBV5-6 and TRBJ2-7; 12 nucleotides line up with TRBD2. Germline CDR1 SGHDT, CDR2 YYEEEE. The CDR3 is made up of 19 amino acids. Germline trimming cut 4 bases from V and 0 bases from J; bases unmatched to any gene: 14. The CDR3 protein is CASSGGLAGPSLSSYEQYF. CDR3 DNA: TGTGCCAGCAGCGGAGGACTAGCGGGACCTTCATTGAGCTCCTACGAGCAGTACTTC.

The genes are TRBV12-5 and TRBJ2-7; D is perhaps TRBD1 (6 bases). Deletions cut 6 bases from V and 1 base from J, with 16 bases between. The CDR3 extends over 15 amino acids. In germline, CDR1 is LGHNT, CDR2 FRNRAP. CDR3 residues: CASGTPGQSSYEQYF. CDR3 in DNA: TGTGCTAGTGGGACCCCGGGACAAAGTTCCTACGAGCAGTACTTC.